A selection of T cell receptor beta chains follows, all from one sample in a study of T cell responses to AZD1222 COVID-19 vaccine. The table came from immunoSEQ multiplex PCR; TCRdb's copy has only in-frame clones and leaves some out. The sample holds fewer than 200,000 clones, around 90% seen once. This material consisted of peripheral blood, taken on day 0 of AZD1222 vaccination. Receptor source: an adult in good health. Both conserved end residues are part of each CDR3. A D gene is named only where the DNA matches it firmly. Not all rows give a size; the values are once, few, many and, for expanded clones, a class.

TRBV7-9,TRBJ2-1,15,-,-,CASSSNQVPYNEQFF,TGTGCCAGCAGCTCCAACCAGGTGCCCTACAATGAGCAGTTCTTC
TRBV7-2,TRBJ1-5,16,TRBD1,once,CASSLHRQGGNQPQHF,TGTGCCAGCAGCTTACATCGACAGGGGGGCAATCAGCCCCAGCATTTT
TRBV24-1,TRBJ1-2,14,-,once,CATSRNRDPYGYTF,TGTGCCACCAGTAGGAACAGAGATCCCTATGGCTACACCTTC
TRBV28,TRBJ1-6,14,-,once,CASSNTGMDSPLHF,TGTGCCAGCAGTAATACAGGGATGGATTCACCCCTCCACTTT
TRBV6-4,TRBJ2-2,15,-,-,CASRGTPQNTGELFF,TGTGCCAGCCGGGGAACGCCCCAGAACACCGGGGAGCTGTTTTTT
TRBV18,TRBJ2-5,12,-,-,CASSRDQETQYF,TGTGCCAGCTCGCGGGATCAAGAGACCCAGTACTTC
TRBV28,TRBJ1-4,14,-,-,CASKDEGANEKLFF,TGTGCCAGCAAGGATGAGGGGGCTAATGAAAAACTGTTTTTT
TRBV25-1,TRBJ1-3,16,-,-,CASIVVAWGTGNTIYF,TGTGCCAGCATAGTCGTAGCATGGGGGACTGGAAACACCATATATTTT
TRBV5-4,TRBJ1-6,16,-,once,CASSFTHARGASPLHF,TGTGCCAGCAGCTTTACTCATGCCAGGGGCGCCTCACCCCTCCACTTT
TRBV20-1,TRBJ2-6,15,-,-,CSASRLDSGANVLTF,TGCAGTGCTAGTCGTTTGGACTCTGGGGCCAACGTCCTGACTTTC
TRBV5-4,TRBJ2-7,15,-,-,CASSLPGSSSYEQYF,TGTGCCAGCAGCCTTCCGGGATCCAGCTCCTACGAGCAGTACTTC
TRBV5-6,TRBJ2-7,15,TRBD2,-,CASSYPGTSSYEQYF,TGTGCCAGCAGCTATCCCGGGACTAGCTCCTACGAGCAGTACTTC
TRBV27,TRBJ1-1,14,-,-,CASSLSPLNTEAFF,TGTGCCAGCAGTTTATCTCCACTGAACACTGAAGCTTTCTTT
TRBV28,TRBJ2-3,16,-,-,CASITGGTALTDTQYF,TGTGCCAGCATTACCGGCGGGACGGCCCTTACAGATACGCAGTATTTT
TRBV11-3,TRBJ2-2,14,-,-,CASSLEEKTGELFF,TGTGCCAGCAGCTTAGAAGAAAAAACCGGGGAGCTGTTTTTT
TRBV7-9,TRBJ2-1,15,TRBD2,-,CASRSSGSVYNEQFF,TGTGCCAGCAGGTCTAGCGGGAGTGTCTACAATGAGCAGTTCTTC
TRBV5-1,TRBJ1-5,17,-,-,CASSLGALRMGNQPQHF,TGCGCCAGCAGCTTGGGGGCCCTCAGGATGGGCAATCAGCCCCAGCATTTT
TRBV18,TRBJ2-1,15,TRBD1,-,CASSPPGDRYNEQFF,TGTGCCAGCTCACCACCGGGGGACAGATACAATGAGCAGTTCTTC
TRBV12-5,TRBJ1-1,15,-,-,CASGLVGAANTEAFF,TGTGCTAGTGGTTTGGTAGGGGCCGCGAACACTGAAGCTTTCTTT
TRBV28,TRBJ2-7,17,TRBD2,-,CASSLVPGLARSYEQYF,TGTGCCAGCAGTTTGGTCCCGGGACTAGCGCGTTCCTACGAGCAGTACTTC
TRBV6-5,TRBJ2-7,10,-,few,CAEAAYEQYF,TGTGCGGAGGCAGCCTACGAGCAGTACTTC
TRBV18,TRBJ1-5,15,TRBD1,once,CASSPTTGPNQPQHF,TGTGCCAGCTCACCGACGACAGGGCCAAATCAGCCCCAGCATTTT